The 7 T cell receptor beta chains listed next were all sequenced from one sample in a study of shared clonotypes between healthy human individuals. Assay: immunoSEQ multiplex PCR; the TCRdb copy retains only in-frame clones and omits some. The sample gives roughly 2.2 million clones, less than 95% of which show up once; around 0.38% is in the top ten. The sample was naive CD4+ T cells from PBMCs. The sample's subset: CD45RA+ positively selected. These receptors came from a young man in good health. Some clones in this sample may be carry-over from other donors' samples.

The chain uses TRBV9 and TRBJ2-2, with TRBD1 as a possible D gene (5 bases). The CDR3 totals 16 residues. Trimming removed 0 bases at V and 6 bases at J, with 15 bases between. Germline lookup yields CDR1 SGDLS and CDR2 YYNGEE. The CDR3 DNA reads as TGTGCCAGCAGCGTAGAGGCCCCAGGGATAGCCGGGGAGCTGTTTTTT. It specifies CASSVEAPGIAGELFF.

The chain uses TRBV7-6 and TRBJ2-2; D possibly matches TRBD1 or TRBD2 (7 bases each). The V end lost 4 bases, the J end lost 6 bases, and 18 bases lay between the germline ends. CDR3 length equals 16 residues. Looked up from germline, CDR1 is SGHVS and CDR2 is FNYEAQ. In DNA form, the CDR3 reads TGTGCCAGCAGCTCAGAGGGGGCGGGAGCATCCGGGGAGCTGTTTTTT. Translated: CASSSEGAGASGELFF. The complete variable domain, with remaining parts taken from reference TRBV7-6 and TRBJ2-2, reads GAGVSQSPRYKVTKRGQDVALRCDPISGHVSLYWYRQALGQGPEFLTYFNYEAQQDKSGLPNDRFSAERPEGSISTLTIQRTEQRDSAMYRCASSSEGAGASGELFFGEGSRLTVL.

The genes are TRBV19 and TRBJ1-2, with a weak D call TRBD1 (5 bases). V shed 5 bases and J shed 4 bases, with 11 bases lying between them. Germline CDR1 and CDR2: LNHDA and SQIVND (reference sequence). This CDR3 has 13 residues. DNA of the CDR3: TGTGCCAGTAGTCCGGGACCTACCTATGGCTACACCTTC. It encodes CASSPGPTYGYTF.

The chain recombines TRBV7-9 with TRBJ2-5, with D perhaps assigned TRBD1 or TRBD2 (6 bases each). This CDR3 contains 14 residues. Looked up from germline, CDR1 is SEHNR and CDR2 is FQNEAQ (reference sequence). V gave up 4 bases and J gave up 2 bases, with 11 bases separating them. The CDR3 DNA follows: TGTGCCAGCAGCTATCTAGGGGGGCAAGAGACCCAGTACTTC. This codes for CASSYLGGQETQYF. Filled out from reference TRBV7-9 and TRBJ2-5, the complete variable domain reads DTGVSQNPRHKITKRGQNVTFRCDPISEHNRLYWYRQTLGQGPEFLTYFQNEAQLEKSRLLSDRFSAERPKGSFSTLEIQRTEQGDSAMYLCASSYLGGQETQYFGPGTRLLVL.

The CDR3 loop is CASSLIGNEKLFF. The CDR3 coding sequence is TGTGCCAGCAGCCTTATAGGGAATGAAAAACTGTTTTTT. The chain couples TRBV6-5 to TRBJ1-4; D unclear. This CDR3 has 13 amino acids. V dropped 6 bases and J dropped 5 bases, with 10 bases sitting between them. Germline-derived CDR1 and CDR2 are MNHEY and SVGAGI.

Note on this clone: Other DNA sequences within the sample encode an identical CDR3. The chain is built from TRBV2 and TRBJ2-2; D is ambiguous. Trimming stripped 4 bases from V and 5 bases from J, with 5 bases between. Germline CDR1 and CDR2: SNHLY and FYNNEI. This CDR3 is built from 12 residues. The chain's CDR3 is CASSGETGELFF. CDR3 bases: TGTGCCAGCAGTGGAGAAACCGGGGAGCTGTTTTTT.

The CDR3 nucleotides read TGTGCCTGGAGTCGGGACAGGTACTACGAGCAGTACTTC. This sequence encodes CAWSRDRYYEQYF. The J gene is TRBJ2-7, the V gene TRBV30; 8 bases are shared with TRBD1. With 2 bases clipped from V and 3 bases from J, the junction kept 3 bases outside the gene matches. Per germline, CDR1 GTSNPN and CDR2 SVGIG (reference sequence). The CDR3 spans 13 residues.